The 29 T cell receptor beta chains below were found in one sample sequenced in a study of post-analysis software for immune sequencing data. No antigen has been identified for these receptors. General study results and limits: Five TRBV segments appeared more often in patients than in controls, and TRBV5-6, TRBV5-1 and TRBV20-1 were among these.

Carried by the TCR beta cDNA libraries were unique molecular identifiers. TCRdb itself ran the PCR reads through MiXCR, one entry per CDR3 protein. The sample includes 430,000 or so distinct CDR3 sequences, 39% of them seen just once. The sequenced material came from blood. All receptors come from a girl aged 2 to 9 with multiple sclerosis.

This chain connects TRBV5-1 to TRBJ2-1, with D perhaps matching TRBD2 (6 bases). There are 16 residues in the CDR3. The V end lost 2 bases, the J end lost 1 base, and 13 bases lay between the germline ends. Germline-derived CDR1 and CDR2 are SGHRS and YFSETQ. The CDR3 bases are TGCGCCAGCAGCTTTGGAGCGGGCCTATCCTACAATGAGCAGTTCTTC. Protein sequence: CASSFGAGLSYNEQFF.

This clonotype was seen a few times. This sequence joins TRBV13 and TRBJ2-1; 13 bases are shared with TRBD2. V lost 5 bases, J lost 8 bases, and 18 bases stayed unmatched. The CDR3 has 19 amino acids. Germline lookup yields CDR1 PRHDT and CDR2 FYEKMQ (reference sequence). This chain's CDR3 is CASSPGLAGRTPGFYEQFF. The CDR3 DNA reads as TGTGCCAGCAGCCCGGGACTAGCGGGAAGAACCCCCGGGTTTTATGAGCAGTTCTTC.

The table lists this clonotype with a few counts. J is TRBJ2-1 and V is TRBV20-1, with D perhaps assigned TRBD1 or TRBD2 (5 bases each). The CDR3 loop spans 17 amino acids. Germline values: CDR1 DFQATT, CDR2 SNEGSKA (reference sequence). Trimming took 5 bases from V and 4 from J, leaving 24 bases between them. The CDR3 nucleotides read TGCAGTGCTCCTAAGAGGGCCGGGGCGGCAAGGTACAATGAGCAGTTCTTC. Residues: CSAPKRAGAARYNEQFF.

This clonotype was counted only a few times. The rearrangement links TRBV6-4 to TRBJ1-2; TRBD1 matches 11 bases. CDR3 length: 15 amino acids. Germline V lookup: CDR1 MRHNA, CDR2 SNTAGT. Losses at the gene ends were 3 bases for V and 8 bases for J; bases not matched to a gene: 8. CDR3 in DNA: TGTGCCAGCAGTGATACGTTCAGGACAGGGGGCGGCTACACCTTC. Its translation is CASSDTFRTGGGYTF.

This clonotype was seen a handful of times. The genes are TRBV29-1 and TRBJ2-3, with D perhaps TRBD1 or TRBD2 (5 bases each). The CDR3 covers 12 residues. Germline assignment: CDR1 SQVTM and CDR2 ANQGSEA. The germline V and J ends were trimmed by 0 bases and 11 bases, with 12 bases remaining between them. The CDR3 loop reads CSVEERWGKQYF. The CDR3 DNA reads TGCAGCGTTGAAGAGCGATGGGGGAAGCAGTATTTT.

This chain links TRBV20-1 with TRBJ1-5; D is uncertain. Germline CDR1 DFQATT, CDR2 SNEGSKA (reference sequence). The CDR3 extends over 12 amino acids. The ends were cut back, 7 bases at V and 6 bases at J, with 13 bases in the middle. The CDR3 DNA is TGCAGTGTCTCTGGGGTTCGTCAGCCCCAGCATTTT. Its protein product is CSVSGVRQPQHF.

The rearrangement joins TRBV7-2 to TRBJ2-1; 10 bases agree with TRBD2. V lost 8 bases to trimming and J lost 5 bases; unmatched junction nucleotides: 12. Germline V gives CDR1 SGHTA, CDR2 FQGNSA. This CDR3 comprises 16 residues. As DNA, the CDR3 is TGTGCCAGCTCTCAGGGTATAGCGGGAGGCCACAATGAGCAGTTCTTC. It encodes CASSQGIAGGHNEQFF.

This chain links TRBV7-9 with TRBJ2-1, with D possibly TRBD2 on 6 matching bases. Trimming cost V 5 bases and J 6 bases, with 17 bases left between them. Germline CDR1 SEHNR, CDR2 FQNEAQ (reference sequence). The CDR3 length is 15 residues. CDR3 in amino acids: CASSQHGGGGNEQFF. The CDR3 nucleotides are TGTGCCAGCAGCCAGCATGGGGGAGGTGGCAATGAGCAGTTCTTC.

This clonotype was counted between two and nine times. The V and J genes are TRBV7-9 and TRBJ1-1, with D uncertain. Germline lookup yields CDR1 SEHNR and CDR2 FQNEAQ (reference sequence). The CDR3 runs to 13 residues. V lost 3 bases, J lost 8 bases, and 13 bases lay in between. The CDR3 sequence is CASSLTVPPEAFF. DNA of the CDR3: TGTGCCAGCAGCTTGACGGTCCCTCCCGAAGCTTTCTTT.

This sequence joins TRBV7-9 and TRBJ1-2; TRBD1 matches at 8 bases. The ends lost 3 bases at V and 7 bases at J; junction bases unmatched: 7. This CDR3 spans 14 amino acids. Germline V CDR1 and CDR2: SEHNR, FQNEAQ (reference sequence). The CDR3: CASSFGQGSVGYTF. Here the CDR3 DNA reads TGTGCCAGCAGCTTCGGACAGGGTTCGGTTGGCTACACCTTC.

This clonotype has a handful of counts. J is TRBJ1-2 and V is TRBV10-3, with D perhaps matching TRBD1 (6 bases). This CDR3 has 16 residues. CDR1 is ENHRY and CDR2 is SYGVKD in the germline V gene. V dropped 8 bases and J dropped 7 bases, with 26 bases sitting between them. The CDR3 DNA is TGTGCCATCGGGACCGGGACGGGGGGCACTTGGAGTGGCTACACCTTC. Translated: CAIGTGTGGTWSGYTF.

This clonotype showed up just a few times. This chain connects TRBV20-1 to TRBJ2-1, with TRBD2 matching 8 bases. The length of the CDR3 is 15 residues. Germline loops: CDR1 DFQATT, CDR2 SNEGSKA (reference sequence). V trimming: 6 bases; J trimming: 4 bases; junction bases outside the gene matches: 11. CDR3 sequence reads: CSASSIAGPYNEQFF. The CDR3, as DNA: TGCAGTGCCTCTTCTATAGCGGGACCGTACAATGAGCAGTTCTTC.

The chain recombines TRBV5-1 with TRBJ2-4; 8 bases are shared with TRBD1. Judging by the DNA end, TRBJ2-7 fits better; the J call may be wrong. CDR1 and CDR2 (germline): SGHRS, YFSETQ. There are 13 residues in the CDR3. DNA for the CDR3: TGCGCCAGCAGCGAGACAGGGGTGTACGAGCAGTACTTC. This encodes CASSETGVYEQYF.

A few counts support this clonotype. The CDR3: CATSRHPSTSGQIDTQYF. The CDR3 nucleotides read TGTGCCACCAGCAGACATCCCTCGACTAGCGGACAAATAGATACGCAGTATTTT. V is TRBV15 and J is TRBJ2-3, with 9 bases that match TRBD2. From germline, CDR1 is LNHNV and CDR2 YYDKDF (reference sequence). V gave up 2 bases and J gave up 5 bases; unmatched junction bases: 14. This CDR3 spans 18 amino acids.

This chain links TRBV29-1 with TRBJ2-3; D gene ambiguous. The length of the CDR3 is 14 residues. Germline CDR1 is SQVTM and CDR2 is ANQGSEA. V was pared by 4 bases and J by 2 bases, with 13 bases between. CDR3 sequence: CSVGSDGNTDTQYF. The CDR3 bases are TGCAGCGTTGGTTCTGACGGCAACACAGATACGCAGTATTTT.

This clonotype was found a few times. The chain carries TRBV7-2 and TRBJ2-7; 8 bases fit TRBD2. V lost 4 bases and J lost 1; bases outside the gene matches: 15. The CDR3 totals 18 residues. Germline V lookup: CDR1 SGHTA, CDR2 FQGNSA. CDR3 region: CASSSPNSGSTLSYEQYF. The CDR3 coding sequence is TGTGCCAGCAGCTCCCCGAACAGCGGGAGTACCCTATCCTACGAGCAGTACTTC.

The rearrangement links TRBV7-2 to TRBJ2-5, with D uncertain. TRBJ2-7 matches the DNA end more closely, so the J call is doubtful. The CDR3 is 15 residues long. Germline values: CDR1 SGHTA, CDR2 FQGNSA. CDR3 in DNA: TGTGCCAGCACCAAGGGTAGGGTTAAAGGCTACGAGCAGTACTTC. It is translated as CASTKGRVKGYEQYF.

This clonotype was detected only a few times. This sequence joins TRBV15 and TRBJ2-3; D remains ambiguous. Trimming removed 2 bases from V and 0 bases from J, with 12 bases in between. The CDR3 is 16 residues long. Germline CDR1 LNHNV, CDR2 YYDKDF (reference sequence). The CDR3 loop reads CATSRPDRWSTDTQYF. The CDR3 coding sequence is TGTGCCACCAGCAGACCCGACCGGTGGAGCACAGATACGCAGTATTTT.

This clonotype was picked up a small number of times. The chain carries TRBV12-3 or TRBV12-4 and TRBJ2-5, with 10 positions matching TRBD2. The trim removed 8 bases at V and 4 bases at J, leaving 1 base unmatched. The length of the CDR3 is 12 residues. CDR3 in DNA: TGTGCCAGCCAGCGGGGGGGAGAGACCCAGTACTTC. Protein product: CASQRGGETQYF.

The CDR3 reads CASSSTFGDPRAFF. The CDR3 region has the DNA TGTGCCAGCAGCTCGACCTTCGGAGACCCGAGGGCTTTCTTT. This chain joins TRBV7-6 and TRBJ1-1; D remains unclear. In germline, CDR1 is SGHVS, CDR2 FNYEAQ. The CDR3 totals 14 residues. Trimming removed 4 bases at V and 11 bases at J, with 20 bases between.

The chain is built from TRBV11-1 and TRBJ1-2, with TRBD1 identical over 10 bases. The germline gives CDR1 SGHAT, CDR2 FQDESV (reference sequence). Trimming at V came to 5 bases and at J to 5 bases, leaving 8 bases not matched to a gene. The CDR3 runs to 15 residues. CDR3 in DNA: TGTGCCAGCAGCGTCGCCGGGACAGGGGCTTATGGCTACACCTTC. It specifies CASSVAGTGAYGYTF.

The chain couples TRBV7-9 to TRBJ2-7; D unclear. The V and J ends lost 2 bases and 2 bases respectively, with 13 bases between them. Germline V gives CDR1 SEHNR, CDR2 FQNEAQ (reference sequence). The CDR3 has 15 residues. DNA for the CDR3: TGTGCCAGCAGCTTAAGTAGCAGGAACCCCTACGAGCAGTACTTC. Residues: CASSLSSRNPYEQYF. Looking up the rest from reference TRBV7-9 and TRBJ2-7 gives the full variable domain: DTGVSQNPRHKITKRGQNVTFRCDPISEHNRLYWYRQTLGQGPEFLTYFQNEAQLEKSRLLSDRFSAERPKGSFSTLEIQRTEQGDSAMYLCASSLSSRNPYEQYFGPGTRLTVT.

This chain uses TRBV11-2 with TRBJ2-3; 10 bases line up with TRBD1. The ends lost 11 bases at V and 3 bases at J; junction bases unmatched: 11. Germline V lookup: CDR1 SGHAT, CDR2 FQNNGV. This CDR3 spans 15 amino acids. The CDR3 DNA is TGTGCCGGCGGAGGGGGACAGGGGAGAACAGATACGCAGTATTTT. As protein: CAGGGGQGRTDTQYF.

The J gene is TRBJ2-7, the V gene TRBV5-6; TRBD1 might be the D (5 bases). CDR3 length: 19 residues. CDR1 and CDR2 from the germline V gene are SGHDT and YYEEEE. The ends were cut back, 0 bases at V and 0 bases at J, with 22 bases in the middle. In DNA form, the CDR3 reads TGTGCCAGCAGCTTGGCACGCAACAAGGGGCCACCGAGCTCCTACGAGCAGTACTTC. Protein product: CASSLARNKGPPSSYEQYF. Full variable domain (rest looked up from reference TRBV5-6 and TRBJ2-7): DAGVTQSPTHLIKTRGQQVTLRCSPKSGHDTVSWYQQALGQGPQFIFQYYEEEERQRGNFPDRFSGHQFPNYSSELNVNALLLGDSALYLCASSLARNKGPPSSYEQYFGPGTRLTVT.

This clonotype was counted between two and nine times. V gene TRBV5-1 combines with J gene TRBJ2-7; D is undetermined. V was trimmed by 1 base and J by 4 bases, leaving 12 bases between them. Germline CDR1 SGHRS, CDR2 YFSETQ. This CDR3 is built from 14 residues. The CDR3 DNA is TGCGCCAGCAGCTTGTGGGATTACAGTTACGAGCAGTACTTC. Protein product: CASSLWDYSYEQYF.

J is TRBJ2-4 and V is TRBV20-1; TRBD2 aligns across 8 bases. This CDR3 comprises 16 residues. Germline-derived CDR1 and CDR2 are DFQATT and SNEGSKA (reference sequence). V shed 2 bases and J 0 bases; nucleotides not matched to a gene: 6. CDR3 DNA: TGCAGTGCTAGACCACTAGCGGTTCTAGCCAAAAACATTCAGTACTTC. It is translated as CSARPLAVLAKNIQYF.

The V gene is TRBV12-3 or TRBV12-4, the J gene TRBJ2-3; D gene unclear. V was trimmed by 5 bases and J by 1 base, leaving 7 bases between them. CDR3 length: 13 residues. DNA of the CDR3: TGTGCCAGCAGTATAGAGGGCACAGATACGCAGTATTTT. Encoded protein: CASSIEGTDTQYF.

CDR3 loop: CASSYASGGPYEQYF. Written as DNA, the CDR3 is TGTGCCAGCAGTTACGCTTCCGGGGGTCCCTACGAGCAGTACTTC. The chain has TRBV6-2 or TRBV6-3 and TRBJ2-7, with D perhaps matching TRBD2 (6 bases). The germline V gene encodes CDR1 MNHEY and CDR2 SVGEGT. This CDR3 spans 15 amino acids. The V end was cut by 2 bases, the J end by 2 bases, with 13 bases between.

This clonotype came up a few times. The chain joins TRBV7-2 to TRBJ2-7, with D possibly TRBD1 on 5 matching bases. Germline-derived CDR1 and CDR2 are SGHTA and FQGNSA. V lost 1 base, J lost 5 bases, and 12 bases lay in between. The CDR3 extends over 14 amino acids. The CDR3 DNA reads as TGTGCCAGCAGCTTAGTTAGGGGTCGCCACGAGCAGTACTTC. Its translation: CASSLVRGRHEQYF.